This TCR beta chain was retrieved from a study of T cells in Graves' hyperthyroidism and ophthalmopathy. Notes on this clonotype: Its antigen remains unknown.

Findings and limits, study-wide: Ophthalmopathy, which appeared later, was predicted by the model a median roughly 6.6 months before onset.

V gave up 5 bases and J gave up 1 base; unmatched junction bases: 4. The CDR3 runs 13 residues. CDR1 DFQATT and CDR2 SNEGSKA come from the germline V gene (reference sequence). RNA transcripts yielded amplified TCR beta CDR3 regions. TCR CDR3 regions were first amplified by RT-PCR with HTBI primers. A single record per CDR3 protein comes from TCRdb applying MiXCR to the multiplex PCR reads. This table holds roughly 520,000 distinct CDR3 sequences, about 24% found once. The V call is TRBV20-1, the J call TRBJ2-5; TRBD1 matches at 7 bases. The sequence came from a woman aged 25 to 39 with Graves' ophthalmopathy. The sequenced sample was blood. For the CDR3, the DNA is TGCAGTGCTTGCCGGGACAGCCAAGAGACCCAGTACTTC. Protein sequence: CSACRDSQETQYF.